The rows below give T cell receptor beta chains drawn from one sample of a study of somatic mutations in cytotoxic T cells in rheumatoid arthritis. Only in-frame clones appear in the TCRdb table, and some are missing; sequencing was by immunoSEQ multiplex PCR. The top ten hold roughly a fifth of the sample, which has more than 15,000 clones, 70% to 85% seen once. Sequenced material: CD8+ T cells sorted from blood. The origin of the receptors is an adult with rheumatoid arthritis. Each CDR3 is given with its conserved first and last residue. Fields, in order: D gene, V gene, clone size, J gene, CDR3 DNA, CDR3 protein. D genes are given only for firm matches. Size is stated for part of the rows, as once, few or many counts, or as a class when the clone is expanded.

D gene: TRBD1; V gene: TRBV6-5; clone size: few; J gene: TRBJ1-5; CDR3 DNA: TGTGCCAGCAGTTATAGAGGGGGCGAACAGCCCCAGCATTTT; CDR3 protein: CASSYRGGEQPQHF
D gene: .; V gene: TRBV6-5; clone size: .; J gene: TRBJ2-7; CDR3 DNA: TGTGCCAGCAGTTACTTACAGAGCTCCTACGAGCAGTACTTC; CDR3 protein: CASSYLQSSYEQYF
D gene: .; V gene: TRBV30; clone size: .; J gene: TRBJ2-7; CDR3 DNA: TGTGCCTGGAGTGGAGCAGGGATGAGCTCCTACGAGCAGTACTTC; CDR3 protein: CAWSGAGMSSYEQYF
D gene: TRBD1; V gene: TRBV29-1; clone size: .; J gene: TRBJ2-1; CDR3 DNA: TGCAGCTCCCCGACAGGGAGACGCAATGAGCAGTTCTTC; CDR3 protein: CSSPTGRRNEQFF
D gene: .; V gene: TRBV7-2; clone size: .; J gene: TRBJ1-2; CDR3 DNA: TGTGCCAGCAGCTTAGGTGGTTATAACTATGGCTACACCTTC; CDR3 protein: CASSLGGYNYGYTF
D gene: .; V gene: TRBV7-9; clone size: .; J gene: TRBJ1-4; CDR3 DNA: TGTGCCAGCAGCTTAGGAGCCAGGGCGGGAGAAAAACTGTTTTTT; CDR3 protein: CASSLGARAGEKLFF
D gene: .; V gene: TRBV7-6; clone size: .; J gene: TRBJ2-3; CDR3 DNA: TGTGCCAGCAGCCTTGGACTAACCCGAGATACGCAGTATTTT; CDR3 protein: CASSLGLTRDTQYF
D gene: .; V gene: TRBV19; clone size: .; J gene: TRBJ1-3; CDR3 DNA: TGTGCCAGTAGTATAAGTGTTCTTGGAAACACCATATATTTT; CDR3 protein: CASSISVLGNTIYF
D gene: TRBD2; V gene: TRBV10-3; clone size: .; J gene: TRBJ2-2; CDR3 DNA: TGTGCCGCCGGTGCGGGGGCCGGGGAGCTGTTTTTT; CDR3 protein: CAAGAGAGELFF
D gene: .; V gene: TRBV19; clone size: once; J gene: TRBJ2-1; CDR3 DNA: TGTGCCAGTAGTCGCACTAGCTTCGGAAACTACAATGAGCAGTTCTTC; CDR3 protein: CASSRTSFGNYNEQFF
D gene: TRBD1; V gene: TRBV7-9; clone size: .; J gene: TRBJ1-4; CDR3 DNA: TGTGCCAGCAGCTTTTCAGGGGGCTATGAAAAACTGTTTTTT; CDR3 protein: CASSFSGGYEKLFF
D gene: .; V gene: TRBV7-6; clone size: few; J gene: TRBJ1-1; CDR3 DNA: TGTGCCAGCAGCTTAAGGGCCATGAACACTGAAGCTTTCTTT; CDR3 protein: CASSLRAMNTEAFF
D gene: .; V gene: TRBV5-6; clone size: .; J gene: TRBJ2-3; CDR3 DNA: TGTGCCAGCAGCTTGGCCCTGGGGCGGTGGGATACGCAGTATTTT; CDR3 protein: CASSLALGRWDTQYF
D gene: .; V gene: TRBV4-1; clone size: .; J gene: TRBJ2-7; CDR3 DNA: TGCGCCAGCAGCCCAGGCAAGGACTACGAGCAGTACTTC; CDR3 protein: CASSPGKDYEQYF
D gene: TRBD1; V gene: TRBV27; clone size: .; J gene: TRBJ2-5; CDR3 DNA: TGTGCCAGCAGGTCCACCGGGACAGGGCCGGAGGAGCAGTACTTC; CDR3 protein: CASRSTGTGPEEQYF
D gene: .; V gene: TRBV11-2; clone size: .; J gene: TRBJ1-1; CDR3 DNA: TGTGCCAGCAGCTTAGCCGAAGGGGCTTTCTTT; CDR3 protein: CASSLAEGAFF
D gene: .; V gene: TRBV27; clone size: .; J gene: TRBJ2-3; CDR3 DNA: TGTGCCAGCAGTTTATGGGGGGTGAGCACAGATACGCAGTATTTT; CDR3 protein: CASSLWGVSTDTQYF
D gene: .; V gene: TRBV30; clone size: once; J gene: TRBJ1-4; CDR3 DNA: TGTGCCTGGACCAAAGGGGCCGGCACTAATGAAAAACTGTTTTTT; CDR3 protein: CAWTKGAGTNEKLFF
D gene: .; V gene: TRBV6-1; clone size: .; J gene: TRBJ2-1; CDR3 DNA: TGTGCCAGCAGTGAAGTCCGCCTAGGGAGTTACAATGAGCAGTTCTTC; CDR3 protein: CASSEVRLGSYNEQFF
D gene: TRBD1; V gene: TRBV10-2; clone size: .; J gene: TRBJ2-7; CDR3 DNA: TGCGCCAGCAGTGGAGACAGGGTGTACGAGCAGTACTTC; CDR3 protein: CASSGDRVYEQYF
D gene: TRBD2; V gene: TRBV27; clone size: .; J gene: TRBJ2-1; CDR3 DNA: TGTGCCAGTAGTATTAGCGGGAGTAGTGAGCAGTTCTTC; CDR3 protein: CASSISGSSEQFF
D gene: TRBD1; V gene: TRBV19; clone size: few; J gene: TRBJ1-2; CDR3 DNA: TGTGCCACCTACAGGGGATATGGCTACACCTTC; CDR3 protein: CATYRGYGYTF
D gene: .; V gene: TRBV27; clone size: .; J gene: TRBJ2-1; CDR3 DNA: TGTGCCAGCAGTTTGGGCAGGGACGCTGAGCAGTTCTTC; CDR3 protein: CASSLGRDAEQFF
D gene: .; V gene: TRBV4-1; clone size: .; J gene: TRBJ2-7; CDR3 DNA: TGCGCCAGCAGCCAAGGTGCAGGGGAGCCCTACGAGCAGTACTTC; CDR3 protein: CASSQGAGEPYEQYF
D gene: .; V gene: TRBV5-8; clone size: few; J gene: TRBJ1-2; CDR3 DNA: TGTGCCAGCAGCTTGACAGAAAACTATGGCTACACCTTC; CDR3 protein: CASSLTENYGYTF
D gene: TRBD1; V gene: TRBV11-2; clone size: once; J gene: TRBJ2-7; CDR3 DNA: TGTGCCAGCAGCTTAGAGGGGACAGTCTCCTACGAGCAGTACTTC; CDR3 protein: CASSLEGTVSYEQYF
D gene: TRBD2; V gene: TRBV4-1; clone size: .; J gene: TRBJ2-5; CDR3 DNA: TGCGCCAGCAGCCAAGATACGGGGGGGGAGACCCAGTACTTC; CDR3 protein: CASSQDTGGETQYF